This record concerns one T cell receptor (beta chain) sequence. This sample stems from a study of blood T cell repertoires in COVID-19. Turning to the study itself: Italy, Spain and the United States were the sources of the convalescent and acute COVID-19 samples. The analysed material was cDNA or gDNA that came from T cells, B-cell-depleted T cells, or PBMCs.

Sequencing was performed with immunoSEQ multiplex PCR; in TCRdb, only in-frame clones are kept and a portion is missing. This table holds around 300,000 clones, around 90% found once. V shed 5 bases, J shed 2 bases, and the junction held 7 bases outside the gene matches. The CDR3 has 15 residues. Germline V gives CDR1 MDHEN, CDR2 SYDVKM. Material: peripheral blood. This chain uses TRBV28 with TRBJ2-3; 7 nucleotides align to TRBD2. This receptor was identified in a man aged 45-60 years with acute or convalescent COVID-19. CDR3 nucleotide sequence: TGTGCCAGCAGTCGAGGACTAGAGGACACAGATACGCAGTATTTT. Protein sequence: CASSRGLEDTDTQYF.